The T cell receptor (beta chain) described here comes from a study of blood T cell repertoires in COVID-19. Study as a whole: The study drew acute and convalescent COVID-19 samples from the United States, Italy and Spain. Sources were T cells, B-cell-depleted T cells, or PBMCs; the material itself was cDNA or gDNA.

The germline V gene has CDR1 SGHNT and CDR2 YYREEE (reference sequence). CDR3 length equals 15 residues. J lost 8 bases, V lost 6 bases, and 13 bases had no gene match. Original data processing: Estimated nucleated cell counts came from reference gene primer amplification. Sequencing used immunoSEQ multiplex PCR; TCRdb keeps in-frame clones, though not all of them. V and J calls and clone size are those listed in that table; D and trimming were worked out from the DNA. The sample holds approximately 300,000 clones, roughly 90% seen once. Seattle's cohort entered during active infection and was followed longitudinally.

Sample: peripheral blood. The gene calls are TRBV5-4 and TRBJ2-1; TRBD2 matches at 8 bases. The clonotype was recovered from a woman under 40 with COVID-19, enrolled during active disease. The CDR3 bases are TGTGCCAGCACCCTTGGGGCTAGCGGGTCGGATGAGCAGTTCTTC. It translates to CASTLGASGSDEQFF.